This record looks at one T cell receptor beta chain sequence and its context. Its specificity is unknown. The data stem from a study of CXCR3-negative and CXCR3-positive naive CD8 T cells. Overall study: Some 150 million TRB reads were obtained in total, which works out to about 1.5 +/- 0.3 million per library. Study-wide results and caveats: For memory CD8+ cells diversity was much lower, but both naive subsets had comparably high diversity. CXCR3-positive naive cells had TRB CDR3s that were more hydrophobic than CXCR3-negative naive cells had.

There are 14 residues in the CDR3. Germline CDR1 and CDR2: SEHNR and FQNEAQ (reference sequence). 5' RACE with UMI labels generated the TRB cDNA libraries. Following a re-call of the 5' RACE reads, TCRdb has one entry per CDR3 protein and lacks DNA. This sample's table reports about 26,000 distinct CDR3 sequences. This sequence originates from a human donor in good health. Some clones in this sample may be carry-over from other donors' samples. V usage is TRBV7-9 and J usage is TRBJ2-7; TCRdb's D call of TRBD1 is untestable without DNA. The sequenced sample consisted of naive CXCR3- CD8+ T cells from blood. Documented subset: CD45RO-CCR7+CD27+CD95- naive CD8+ T cells lacking CXCR3 (TNR3-). CDR3 amino acids: CASSWTGTPYEQYF.